The entry below gives a single T cell receptor (beta chain) sequence along with its context. Its antigen is unknown. Data came from immunoSEQ multiplex PCR; TCRdb stores just in-frame clones and leaves some out. The data contain 110,000 to 150,000 clones, 80% to 95% of them singletons. The CDR3 loop spans 15 amino acids. The ends were cut back, 1 base at V and 4 bases at J, with 13 bases in the middle. Germline assignment: CDR1 SGHAT and CDR2 FQNNGV. This sample was taken from a study of T cell responses to AZD1222 COVID-19 vaccine. Study-level points and caveats: Spike was spanned by vaccine-associated CD4 TCRs, with dominance at 160-218 and 743-854. Donors were chiefly white British, with a greater number of females, and clonal diversity was perhaps underestimated.

Specimen: peripheral blood, collected on day 0 of AZD1222 vaccination. The sequence was obtained from an adult in good health. V and J are TRBV11-2 and TRBJ1-2; D not certain. The CDR3 protein is CASSLAASPTYGYTF. The DNA for the CDR3 is TGTGCCAGCAGCTTAGCTGCGAGCCCCACCTATGGCTACACCTTC.